The clone carrying this T cell receptor beta chain was seen repeatedly, ten times or more. The data are from a study of T cells in Graves' hyperthyroidism and ophthalmopathy. Looked up from germline, CDR1 is SGDLS and CDR2 is YYNGEE. With 0 bases removed from V and 1 base from J, the gap between germline ends came to 5 bases. This CDR3 has 15 residues. Researchers amplified the TCR beta CDR3 regions from RNA transcripts. HTBI primers were the set used in a first-round RT-PCR of the TCR CDR3. Each CDR3 protein gets one entry after TCRdb re-called the multiplex PCR reads with MiXCR. The sample has tens of thousands of distinct CDR3 sequences, approximately 58% seen once; the top ten hold over 30%.

The clonotype comes from a man younger than 35 with Graves' hyperthyroidism. The V call is TRBV9, the J call TRBJ2-6; D gene ambiguous. The source material was peripheral blood or thyroid tissue (not recorded which). CDR3 in DNA: TGTGCCAGCAGCGTAGCGGTTTCTGGGGCCAACGTCCTGACTTTC. Protein sequence: CASSVAVSGANVLTF.